These 32 T cell receptor beta chains share one sample of origin, sequenced in a study of shared clonotypes between healthy human individuals. The protocol was immunoSEQ multiplex PCR, while the TCRdb copy is restricted to in-frame clones and leaves out a portion. In the table there are about 2.4 million clones, 93% of which are singletons. Sequences were obtained from naive CD4+ T cells from PBMCs. Stated subset: CD45RA+ positively selected. The receptor source for this set is a man aged 18 to 29 in good health. Some clones in this sample may be carry-over from other donors' samples.

This clone occurred once. The chain links TRBV6-1 to TRBJ2-3; TRBD1 aligns across 10 bases. This CDR3 contains 17 residues. CDR1 and CDR2 from the germline V gene are MNHNS and SASEGT. Trimming removed 0 bases from V and 4 bases from J; junction bases left unmatched: 7. CDR3 in DNA: TGTGCCAGCAGTGAAGCTTGGACAGGGGGAGGACCAGATACGCAGTATTTT. Its protein is CASSEAWTGGGPDTQYF.

The chain couples TRBV7-3 to TRBJ2-2; 7 bases are a match to TRBD2. The CDR3 is 16 residues long. Per germline, CDR1 SGHTA and CDR2 FQGTGA. V gave up 1 base and J gave up 5 bases; unmatched junction bases: 7. CDR3 protein: CASSLIPSGITGELFF. The CDR3 DNA sequence: TGTGCCAGCAGCTTAATCCCCAGCGGGATTACCGGGGAGCTGTTTTTT.

V usage is TRBV7-2 and J usage is TRBJ2-7; 7 bases are shared with TRBD1. Trimming cost V 1 base and J 1 base; bases outside gene matches: 7. The CDR3 runs to 16 residues. Germline V gene lookup returns CDR1 SGHTA and CDR2 FQGNSA. The chain's CDR3 is CASSLGPAGGSYEQYF. The CDR3 DNA sequence: TGTGCCAGCAGCTTAGGGCCTGCAGGGGGTTCCTACGAGCAGTACTTC.

This clone was detected once. The rearrangement links TRBV6-4 to TRBJ2-1; D is perhaps TRBD2 (5 bases). Looked up from germline, CDR1 is MRHNA and CDR2 is SNTAGT. V was cut by 6 bases and J by 3 bases, with 18 bases left in between. This CDR3 has 16 residues. CDR3 in amino acids: CASSPRVDRSYNEQFF. The DNA for the CDR3 is TGTGCCAGCAGCCCGAGGGTAGATCGGAGCTACAATGAGCAGTTCTTC.

Here the CDR3 reads CASSWTGGASETQYF. CDR3 DNA: TGTGCCAGCAGTTGGACAGGGGGCGCGTCGGAGACCCAGTACTTC. V and J are TRBV6-5 and TRBJ2-5; 11 bases are a match to TRBD1. Germline V gives CDR1 MNHEY, CDR2 SVGAGI. The V and J ends lost 4 bases and 5 bases, in that order; junction bases with no gene match: 6. CDR3 length: 15 amino acids.

The DNA for the CDR3 is TGTGCCAGCAGTAGGGAGGACAATGAGCAGTTCTTC. This sequence encodes CASSREDNEQFF. This chain links TRBV27 with TRBJ2-1; maybe TRBD2 (6 bases). V dropped 5 bases and J dropped 5 bases, with 7 bases sitting between them. The CDR3 covers 12 residues. Germline V lookup: CDR1 MNHEY, CDR2 SMNVEV (reference sequence).

The chain joins TRBV29-1 to TRBJ2-1; possible D gene TRBD2, 6 bases. Germline assignment: CDR1 SQVTM and CDR2 ANQGSEA. Trimming shortened V by 4 bases and J by 3 bases, and 13 bases separated the two germline ends. This CDR3 spans 14 amino acids. CDR3 loop: CSVVHGSSYNEQFF. As DNA, the CDR3 is TGCAGCGTTGTTCACGGGAGCAGCTACAATGAGCAGTTCTTC.

This clone has just one count. The chain joins TRBV11-2 to TRBJ2-4; TRBD1 agrees at 7 bases. Losses at the gene ends were 5 bases for V and 1 base for J; bases not matched to a gene: 5. This CDR3 comprises 15 residues. Per germline, CDR1 SGHAT and CDR2 FQNNGV. The CDR3 spells CASSKTGVAKNIQYF. Written as DNA, the CDR3 is TGTGCCAGCAGCAAAACAGGGGTGGCCAAAAACATTCAGTACTTC.

The gene calls are TRBV5-4 and TRBJ1-4; D uncertain. Germline CDR1 reads SGHNT; CDR2 reads YYREEE (reference sequence). The V end lost 2 bases, the J end lost 8 bases, and 19 bases lay between the germline ends. The CDR3 length is 16 residues. The CDR3 protein is CASSFGSSGGGEKLFF. The CDR3 DNA is TGTGCCAGCAGCTTTGGATCAAGTGGCGGAGGAGAAAAACTGTTTTTT.

The J gene is TRBJ1-5, the V gene TRBV18; the D is unclear. V lost 2 bases to trimming and J lost 0 bases, with 14 bases between them. The CDR3 runs 17 residues. CDR1 is KGHSH, CDR2 LQKENI, per germline. The CDR3 nucleotides read TGTGCCAGCTCACCAGGGAACAGATCATATAGCAATCAGCCCCAGCATTTT. Translating it yields CASSPGNRSYSNQPQHF.

V and J are TRBV6-5 and TRBJ2-7, with D tentatively TRBD2 (6 bases). The germline V gene encodes CDR1 MNHEY and CDR2 SVGAGI. The length of the CDR3 is 15 residues. V gave up 2 bases and J gave up 3 bases, with 14 bases separating them. Written as DNA, the CDR3 is TGTGCCAGCAGTTACGTTCCGGGACTCCTCTACGAGCAGTACTTC. It specifies CASSYVPGLLYEQYF.

Comments on this clone: Other DNA sequences in this specimen translate into the identical CDR3. The DNA of the CDR3 is TGTGCCAGCTCACCACTGGGCGGTTACAATGAGCAGTTCTTC. Encoded protein: CASSPLGGYNEQFF. The rearrangement links TRBV18 to TRBJ2-1; no clear D gene. In germline, CDR1 is KGHSH, CDR2 LQKENI. V lost 1 base to trimming and J lost 4 bases, with 8 bases between them. CDR3 length equals 14 residues.

Only one count was recorded for this clone. Other DNA sequences in this specimen translate into the identical CDR3. V and J are TRBV20-1 and TRBJ2-1; D call uncertain. V was clipped by 3 bases and J by 5 bases, with 5 bases between them. CDR1 DFQATT and CDR2 SNEGSKA come from the germline V gene (reference sequence). The CDR3 covers 11 residues. CDR3 protein: CSASRNNEQFF. The DNA of the CDR3 is TGCAGTGCTAGTAGGAACAATGAGCAGTTCTTC.

This rearrangement joins TRBV15 to TRBJ1-2; D gene unclear. Trimming removed 5 bases at V and 4 bases at J, with 11 bases between. Germline CDR1 and CDR2: LNHNV and YYDKDF (reference sequence). The CDR3 is made up of 13 amino acids. CDR3 amino acids: CATSVGTGYGYTF. The CDR3 nucleotides are TGTGCCACCAGCGTGGGAACCGGCTATGGCTACACCTTC.

V is TRBV6-1 and J is TRBJ1-4; D is ambiguous. The V gene's germline CDR1 is MNHNS and CDR2 SASEGT. CDR3 length: 13 amino acids. Trimming took 1 base from V and 3 from J, leaving 3 bases between them. CDR3 sequence: CASSEVANEKLFF. The CDR3 bases are TGTGCCAGCAGTGAAGTGGCTAATGAAAAACTGTTTTTT.

The genes are TRBV5-4 and TRBJ1-2; no clear D. This CDR3 has 11 residues. V lost 4 bases to trimming and J lost 7 bases, with 8 bases between them. The V gene's germline CDR1 is SGHNT and CDR2 YYREEE (reference sequence). CDR3 coding DNA: TGTGCCAGCAGCCTCGCGGGTGGCTACACCTTC. This sequence encodes CASSLAGGYTF.

The chain uses TRBV5-1 and TRBJ2-1; 13 bases are shared with TRBD2. The CDR3 loop spans 14 amino acids. The trim removed 7 bases at V and 7 bases at J, leaving 5 bases unmatched. The germline gives CDR1 SGHRS, CDR2 YFSETQ. The CDR3 bases are TGCGCCAGCGGCCCGACTAGCGGGAGGAATGAGCAGTTCTTC. Translating gives CASGPTSGRNEQFF.

The chain combines TRBV13 with TRBJ1-2; D gene uncertain. This CDR3 has 13 amino acids. Germline V CDR1 and CDR2: PRHDT, FYEKMQ (reference sequence). V lost 0 bases and J 8 bases, leaving 10 bases between the germline ends. CDR3 in DNA: TGTGCCAGCAGCTTAGGGGTCTCGTTCGGCTACACCTTC. Translation gives CASSLGVSFGYTF.

A few counts support this clone. The chain links TRBV19 to TRBJ1-1; TRBD1 matches 7 bases. Looked up from germline, CDR1 is LNHDA and CDR2 is SQIVND (reference sequence). The CDR3 contains 13 residues. V was clipped by 7 bases and J by 4 bases; unmatched bases: 6. CDR3 region: CASNSDRSTEAFF. Written as DNA, the CDR3 is TGTGCCAGTAATTCGGACAGGAGCACTGAAGCTTTCTTT. Together with reference TRBV19 and TRBJ1-1, the CDR3 gives the full variable domain: DGGITQSPKYLFRKEGQNVTLSCEQNLNHDAMYWYRQDPGQGLRLIYYSQIVNDFQKGDIAEGYSVSREKKESFPLTVTSAQKNPTAFYLCASNSDRSTEAFFGQGTRLTVV.

The chain has TRBV6-1 and TRBJ2-2; 10 bases are shared with TRBD1. Looked up from germline, CDR1 is MNHNS and CDR2 is SASEGT. The ends lost 1 base at V and 6 bases at J; junction bases unmatched: 8. The CDR3 totals 17 residues. The CDR3 coding sequence is TGTGCCAGCAGTGAAGTTAGGGGACAGGGGTTTTCCGGGGAGCTGTTTTTT. Encoded protein: CASSEVRGQGFSGELFF.

The chain uses TRBV7-3 and TRBJ2-1; 9 nucleotides match TRBD1. V gave up 4 bases and J gave up 7 bases; unmatched junction bases: 11. This CDR3 has 16 residues. The germline CDR1 and CDR2 sequences are SGHTA and FQGTGA. The chain's CDR3 is CASSSSGTGPENEQFF. CDR3 DNA: TGTGCCAGCAGCTCTTCCGGGACAGGGCCCGAAAATGAGCAGTTCTTC.

V gene TRBV6-5 combines with J gene TRBJ2-1, with D unresolved. V was pared by 2 bases and J by 9 bases, with 5 bases between. CDR1 and CDR2 (germline): MNHEY, SVGAGI. The CDR3 is made up of 11 amino acids. CDR3 amino acids: CASSYRSEQFF. CDR3 coding DNA: TGTGCCAGCAGTTACAGGAGTGAGCAGTTCTTC.

The chain links TRBV28 to TRBJ2-7; 8 bases align to TRBD1. Germline assignment: CDR1 MDHEN and CDR2 SYDVKM. CDR3 length equals 15 residues. V lost 7 bases to trimming and J lost 4 bases; unmatched junction nucleotides: 12. For the CDR3, the DNA is TGTGCCAGCACCGACCCCGGGACAGGTAAATACGAGCAGTACTTC. Translation gives CASTDPGTGKYEQYF.

CDR3 amino acids: CASSPWTRGQETQYF. CDR3 DNA: TGCGCCAGCAGTCCATGGACCAGGGGCCAAGAGACCCAGTACTTC. The chain links TRBV5-1 to TRBJ2-5, with D possibly being TRBD1 (6 bases). This CDR3 region has 15 residues. The V gene's germline CDR1 is SGHRS and CDR2 YFSETQ. V shed 5 bases and J shed 1 base, with 15 bases lying between them.

V and J are TRBV27 and TRBJ2-7; TRBD2 matches at 10 bases. The germline CDR1 and CDR2 sequences are MNHEY and SMNVEV (reference sequence). Trimming cost V 8 bases and J 9 bases; bases outside gene matches: 16. The CDR3 contains 15 residues. CDR3: CASSKVGLAGAGQYF. Written as DNA, the CDR3 is TGTGCCAGCTCCAAGGTAGGGCTAGCGGGAGCGGGGCAGTACTTC.

Of note for this clone: The same CDR3 arises from other DNA sequences in this sample as well. The V call is TRBV7-2, the J call TRBJ1-2, with 8 bases aligning to TRBD1. The CDR3 has 13 amino acids. Germline values: CDR1 SGHTA, CDR2 FQGNSA. V was clipped by 3 bases and J by 3 bases; unmatched bases: 0. The CDR3 loop is CASSLTGDYGYTF. CDR3 nucleotides: TGTGCCAGCAGCTTGACAGGGGACTATGGCTACACCTTC.

Details on this clone: This same CDR3 is encoded by further DNA sequences in the sample. The chain joins TRBV18 to TRBJ2-7; TRBD1 matches 7 bases. CDR1 is KGHSH, CDR2 LQKENI, per germline. J gave up 2 bases and V 2 bases, and 3 bases lay outside the gene matches. The CDR3 is 14 amino acids. The CDR3 nucleotides are TGTGCCAGCTCACCATCGCAGGGGGCCTACGAGCAGTACTTC. It yields the protein CASSPSQGAYEQYF.

This sequence joins TRBV28 and TRBJ2-1; D may be TRBD2 (7 bases). The V end lost 6 bases, the J end lost 9 bases, and 18 bases lay between the germline ends. The CDR3 runs to 14 residues. The V gene's germline CDR1 is MDHEN and CDR2 SYDVKM. The CDR3 reads CASRPPGGRSEQFF. CDR3 nucleotides: TGTGCCAGCAGGCCTCCCGGGGGGCGGAGTGAGCAGTTCTTC.

Concerning this clone itself: The same CDR3 arises from other DNA sequences in this sample as well. V and J are TRBV18 and TRBJ1-5; TRBD1 might be the D (6 bases). CDR1 is KGHSH, CDR2 LQKENI, per germline. Between the trimmed V and J ends, which lost 3 bases and 4 bases, there was a span of 7 bases. The CDR3 is 13 residues long. The CDR3: CASSPQGNQPQHF. The CDR3 DNA reads as TGTGCCAGCTCACCTCAGGGGAATCAGCCCCAGCATTTT. Filled out from reference TRBV18 and TRBJ1-5, the complete variable domain reads NAGVMQNPRHLVRRRGQEARLRCSPMKGHSHVYWYRQLPEEGLKFMVYLQKENIIDESGMPKERFSAEFPKEGPSILRIQQVVRGDSAAYFCASSPQGNQPQHFGDGTRLSIL.

The rearrangement links TRBV4-1 to TRBJ2-7, with 7 bases aligning to TRBD1. V was clipped by 6 bases and J by 3 bases; unmatched bases: 8. The CDR3 length is 14 residues. From germline, CDR1 is MGHRA and CDR2 YSYEKL. Here the CDR3 reads CASRRQTGNYEQYF. In DNA, the CDR3 is TGCGCCAGCAGACGTCAGACAGGGAACTACGAGCAGTACTTC.

The chain couples TRBV5-1 to TRBJ2-1; D is unresolved. Trimming stripped 8 bases from V and 12 bases from J, with 9 bases between. The CDR3 is 9 residues long. Germline CDR1 is SGHRS and CDR2 is YFSETQ. The CDR3 reads CARILGQFF. The DNA for the CDR3 is TGCGCCAGGATTCTAGGGCAGTTCTTC.

The chain recombines TRBV13 with TRBJ1-1; possibly TRBD1 for D (5 bases). V was trimmed by 3 bases and J by 1 base, leaving 9 bases between them. The CDR3 extends over 14 amino acids. Looked up from germline, CDR1 is PRHDT and CDR2 is FYEKMQ (reference sequence). CDR3 residues: CASSFEGPNTEAFF. The CDR3 DNA reads TGTGCCAGCAGCTTCGAGGGGCCGAACACTGAAGCTTTCTTT.